Shown below are 15 T cell receptor beta chains from a single sample sequenced in a study of blood T cell repertoires in COVID-19. This table comes from immunoSEQ multiplex PCR, and its TCRdb copy is limited to in-frame clones, with some not included. The table includes about 280,000 clones, 86% detected once. Input material: peripheral blood. The receptors come from a man in his forties with active or convalescent COVID-19.

This clone was counted once. In DNA form, the CDR3 reads TGCGCCAGCAGCTTGACAGGACAGGGGAAACAGCATTTT. It encodes CASSLTGQGKQHF. The J gene is TRBJ1-5, the V gene TRBV5-1; 9 bases are a match to TRBD1. J gave up 13 bases and V 1 base, and 6 bases lay outside the gene matches. CDR1 is SGHRS, CDR2 YFSETQ, per germline. CDR3 length: 13 amino acids.

This sequence joins TRBV7-9 and TRBJ2-7; D is undetermined. V gave up 5 bases and J gave up 0 bases, with 5 bases separating them. In germline, CDR1 is SEHNR, CDR2 FQNEAQ (reference sequence). The CDR3 length is 12 residues. The CDR3 sequence: CASSIVSYEQYF. The CDR3 DNA reads as TGTGCCAGCAGCATCGTCTCCTACGAGCAGTACTTC.

CDR3 in amino acids: CASSLEGDEAFF. The DNA for the CDR3 is TGTGCCAGCAGCCTCGAAGGGGATGAAGCTTTCTTT. The J gene is TRBJ1-1, the V gene TRBV12-3 or TRBV12-4; possibly TRBD1 for D (5 bases). The CDR3 length is 12 residues. V gave up 6 bases and J gave up 7 bases, with 12 bases separating them.

The rearrangement uses TRBV2 and TRBJ2-3, with D unresolved. Between the trimmed V and J ends, which lost 3 bases and 4 bases, there was a span of 8 bases. The length of the CDR3 is 13 residues. Germline-derived CDR1 and CDR2 are SNHLY and FYNNEI. The chain's CDR3 is CASSDSPPDTQYF. The DNA of the CDR3 is TGTGCCAGCAGTGACAGTCCACCAGATACGCAGTATTTT.

V is TRBV30 and J is TRBJ1-1, with 7 positions matching TRBD1. With 4 bases clipped from V and 2 bases from J, the junction kept 7 bases outside the gene matches. The CDR3 totals 14 residues. The germline V gene encodes CDR1 GTSNPN and CDR2 SVGIG (reference sequence). The CDR3 nucleotides are TGTGCCTGGAAGTTACAGGGGAAAAACACTGAAGCTTTCTTT. The encoded protein is CAWKLQGKNTEAFF.

This sequence joins TRBV27 and TRBJ1-1; TRBD1 matches at 8 bases. Germline CDR1 is MNHEY and CDR2 is SMNVEV (reference sequence). The CDR3 loop spans 16 amino acids. Trimming took 6 bases from V and 5 from J; bases not matched to a gene: 14. The CDR3 DNA is TGTGCCAGCAGCAGAAAGACAGGGGCAGTTTGGACTGAAGCTTTCTTT. This gives the protein CASSRKTGAVWTEAFF.

V gene TRBV4-1 combines with J gene TRBJ2-7, with 7 bases aligning to TRBD2. The CDR3 contains 15 residues. CDR1 is MGHRA and CDR2 is YSYEKL in the germline V gene. V was clipped by 3 bases and J by 0 bases; unmatched bases: 5. The CDR3 DNA follows: TGCGCCAGCAGCCAGACCAGCGGGGACTCCTACGAGCAGTACTTC. It is translated as CASSQTSGDSYEQYF.

This clone was detected many times. The chain has TRBV7-2 and TRBJ1-1, with D uncertain. Between the trimmed V and J ends, which lost 1 base and 4 bases, there was a span of 13 bases. In germline, CDR1 is SGHTA, CDR2 FQGNSA. The CDR3 spans 15 residues. The CDR3 reads CASSLGGFRGTEAFF. CDR3 coding DNA: TGTGCCAGCAGCTTAGGTGGCTTCCGAGGCACTGAAGCTTTCTTT.

The chain is built from TRBV18 and TRBJ2-1; perhaps TRBD2 as D (5 bases). This CDR3 comprises 15 residues. V lost 3 bases and J 9 bases, leaving 18 bases between the germline ends. CDR1 is KGHSH and CDR2 is LQKENI in the germline V gene. The CDR3 reads CASSPGRGSGREQFF. The CDR3 DNA follows: TGTGCCAGCTCACCCGGCCGAGGGAGTGGACGTGAGCAGTTCTTC. Combining the CDR3 with reference TRBV18 and TRBJ2-1 gives the whole variable domain NAGVMQNPRHLVRRRGQEARLRCSPMKGHSHVYWYRQLPEEGLKFMVYLQKENIIDESGMPKERFSAEFPKEGPSILRIQQVVRGDSAAYFCASSPGRGSGREQFFGPGTRLTVL.

The chain uses TRBV28 and TRBJ2-1, with 12 bases that match TRBD2. V shed 6 bases and J 7 bases; nucleotides not matched to a gene: 4. The CDR3 covers 14 residues. CDR1 is MDHEN, CDR2 SYDVKM, per germline. This CDR3 reads CASSPSGGGNEQFF. In DNA, the CDR3 is TGTGCCAGCAGCCCTAGCGGGGGGGGGAATGAGCAGTTCTTC.

The chain recombines TRBV6-5 with TRBJ2-6; possibly TRBD1 for D (6 bases). There are 15 residues in the CDR3. Between the trimmed V and J ends, which lost 4 bases and 4 bases, there was a span of 11 bases. Per the germline V gene, CDR1 is MNHEY and CDR2 is SVGAGI. CDR3 sequence reads: CASSFTGPGANVLTF. CDR3 bases: TGTGCCAGCAGTTTCACAGGGCCCGGGGCCAACGTCCTGACTTTC.

This chain uses TRBV4-1 with TRBJ1-1, with 10 bases fitting TRBD1. This CDR3 has 16 residues. Germline CDR1 reads MGHRA; CDR2 reads YSYEKL. Trimming at V came to 3 bases and at J to 0 bases, leaving 4 bases not matched to a gene. DNA of the CDR3: TGCGCCAGCAGCCACATGACAGGGGGCCTGAACACTGAAGCTTTCTTT. Protein: CASSHMTGGLNTEAFF.

This chain joins TRBV7-2 and TRBJ2-6, with 9 bases lining up with TRBD1. Per the germline V gene, CDR1 is SGHTA and CDR2 is FQGNSA. The J segment lost 2 bases and the V segment lost 2 bases, leaving 7 bases of the junction unmatched. The CDR3 totals 18 residues. The CDR3 DNA reads TGTGCCAGCAGCTTACTACAGGGGGCTCGGGCTGGGGCCAACGTCCTGACTTTC. Its protein is CASSLLQGARAGANVLTF.

V gene TRBV19 combines with J gene TRBJ2-7; possibly TRBD2 for D (6 bases). The CDR3 consists of 15 residues. CDR1 is LNHDA and CDR2 is SQIVND in the germline V gene (reference sequence). V shed 3 bases and J shed 3 bases, with 15 bases lying between them. CDR3 residues: CASSISTARGYEQYF. CDR3 coding DNA: TGTGCCAGTAGTATCTCGACCGCGCGGGGCTACGAGCAGTACTTC. Looking up the rest from reference TRBV19 and TRBJ2-7 gives the full variable domain: DGGITQSPKYLFRKEGQNVTLSCEQNLNHDAMYWYRQDPGQGLRLIYYSQIVNDFQKGDIAEGYSVSREKKESFPLTVTSAQKNPTAFYLCASSISTARGYEQYFGPGTRLTVT.

The chain links TRBV25-1 to TRBJ2-1, with a possible D match to TRBD2 (6 bases). Germline values: CDR1 MGHDK, CDR2 SYGVNS. The CDR3 extends over 15 amino acids. The V gene lost 3 bases and the J gene lost 0 bases, with 9 bases spanning the gap. CDR3 in DNA: TGTGCCAGCAGTGACCTGACTAGCTCCTACAATGAGCAGTTCTTC. It yields the protein CASSDLTSSYNEQFF. Full variable domain (missing parts from reference TRBV25-1 and TRBJ2-1): EADIYQTPRYLVIGTGKKITLECSQTMGHDKMYWYQQDPGMELHLIHYSYGVNSTEKGDLSSESTVSRIRTEHFPLTLESARPSHTSQYLCASSDLTSSYNEQFFGPGTRLTVL.